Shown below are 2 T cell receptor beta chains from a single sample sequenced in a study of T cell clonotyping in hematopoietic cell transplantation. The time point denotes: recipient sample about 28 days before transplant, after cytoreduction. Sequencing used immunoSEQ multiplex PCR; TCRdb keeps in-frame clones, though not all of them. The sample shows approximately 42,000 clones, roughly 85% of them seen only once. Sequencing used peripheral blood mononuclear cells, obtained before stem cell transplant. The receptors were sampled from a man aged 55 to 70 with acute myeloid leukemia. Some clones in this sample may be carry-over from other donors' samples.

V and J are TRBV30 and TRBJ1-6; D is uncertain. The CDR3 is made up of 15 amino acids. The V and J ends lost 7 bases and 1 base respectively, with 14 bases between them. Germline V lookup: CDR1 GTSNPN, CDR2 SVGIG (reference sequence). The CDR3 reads CAYTPGRSYNSPLHF. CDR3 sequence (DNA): TGTGCCTACACGCCTGGGAGGTCCTATAATTCACCCCTCCACTTT.

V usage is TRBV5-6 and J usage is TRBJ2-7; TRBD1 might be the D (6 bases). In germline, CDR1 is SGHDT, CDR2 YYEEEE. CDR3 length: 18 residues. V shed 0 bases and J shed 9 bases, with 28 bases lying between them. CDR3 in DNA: TGTGCCAGCAGCTTGGTCTTGTCGGGGACAACAAAAGGTTTGGCGCAGTACTTC. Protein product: CASSLVLSGTTKGLAQYF.